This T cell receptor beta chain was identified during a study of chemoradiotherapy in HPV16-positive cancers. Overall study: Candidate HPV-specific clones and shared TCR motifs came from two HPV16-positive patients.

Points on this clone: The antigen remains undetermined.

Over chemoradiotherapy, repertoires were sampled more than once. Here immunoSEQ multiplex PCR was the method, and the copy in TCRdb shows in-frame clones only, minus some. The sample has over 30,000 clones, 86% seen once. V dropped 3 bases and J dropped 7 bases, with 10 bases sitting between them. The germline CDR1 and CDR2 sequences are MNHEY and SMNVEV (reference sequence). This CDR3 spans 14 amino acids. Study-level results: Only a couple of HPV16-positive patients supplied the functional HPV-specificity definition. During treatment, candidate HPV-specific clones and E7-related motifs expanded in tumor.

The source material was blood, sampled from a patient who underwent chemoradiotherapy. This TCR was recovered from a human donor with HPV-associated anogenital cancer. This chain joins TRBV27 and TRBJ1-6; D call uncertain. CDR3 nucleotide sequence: TGTGCCAGCAGTTTTCGGGGTGGAAATTCACCCCTCCACTTT. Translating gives CASSFRGGNSPLHF.